The TCR beta chain described here comes from a study of blood T cell repertoires in COVID-19. Study overall: Sites in the United States, Italy and Spain provided acute and convalescent COVID-19 samples. T cells, B-cell-depleted T cells, or PBMCs provided the cDNA or gDNA that served as material.

The germline V and J ends were trimmed by 3 bases and 2 bases, with 9 bases remaining between them. Germline lookup yields CDR1 MNHEY and CDR2 SMNVEV (reference sequence). CDR3 size: 14 residues. Original data processing: Reference gene primers were amplified, and this amplification served to estimate nucleated cell counts. The repertoire was sequenced with immunoSEQ multiplex PCR; TCRdb's copy has only in-frame clones and lacks some. V, J and clone size are those of that table, while D and trimming were read from the DNA. The sample records roughly 190,000 clones, 84% being singletons. The chain employs TRBV27 and TRBJ2-3; no clear D gene. The TCR originated in a human donor in a cohort sampled during active COVID-19. The sample was peripheral blood. Written as DNA, the CDR3 is TGTGCCAGCAGTTTCAGTCAGATCACAGATACGCAGTATTTT. The encoded protein is CASSFSQITDTQYF.